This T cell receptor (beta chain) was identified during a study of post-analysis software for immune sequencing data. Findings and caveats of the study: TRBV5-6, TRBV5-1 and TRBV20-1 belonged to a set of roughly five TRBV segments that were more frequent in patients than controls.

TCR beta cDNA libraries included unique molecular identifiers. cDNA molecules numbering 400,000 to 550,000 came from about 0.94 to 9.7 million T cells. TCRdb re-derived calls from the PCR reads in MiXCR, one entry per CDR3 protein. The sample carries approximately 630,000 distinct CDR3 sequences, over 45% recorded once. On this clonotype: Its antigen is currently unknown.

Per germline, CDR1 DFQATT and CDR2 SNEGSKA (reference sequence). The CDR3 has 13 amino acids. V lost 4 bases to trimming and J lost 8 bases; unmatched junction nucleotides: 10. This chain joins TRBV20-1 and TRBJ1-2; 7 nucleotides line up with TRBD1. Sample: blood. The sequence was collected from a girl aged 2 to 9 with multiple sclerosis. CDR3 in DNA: TGCAGTGCTACCATCGCAGGGGGTCAGGGCTACACCTTC. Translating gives CSATIAGGQGYTF.